The clone carrying this T cell receptor beta chain was counted many times. TRAV- and TRBV-specific primers were used for first-strand cDNA, which covered alpha and beta chains. Over roughly 19 PCR cycles, TCRs were amplified from a constant-region primer and V-primer adapter. mRNA, after isolation, was amplified by in vitro transcription. Via MiXCR, TCRdb re-called the reads, giving one row per CDR3 protein. The sample lists about 82,000 distinct CDR3 sequences; 18% were seen once. Stated time point: before trial treatment. Ipilimumab, nivolumab, aspirin, low-dose cyclophosphamide and low-dose radiotherapy were administered to donors. The data were taken from a study of low-dose radiotherapy and immunotherapy resistance in tumors. This CDR3 has 15 residues. Germline CDR1 is DFQATT and CDR2 is SNEGSKA (reference sequence). V lost 3 bases and J lost 3; bases outside the gene matches: 5.

The chain employs TRBV20-1 and TRBJ2-1; 10 bases are shared with TRBD2. The material was PBMCs, obtained before treatment. The receptor was isolated from a male donor with prostate cancer. CDR3 coding DNA: TGCAGTGCTAGTGCACTAGCGGGATTCTACAATGAGCAGTTCTTC. This translates into CSASALAGFYNEQFF.